Presented here are 28 T cell receptor beta chains from one specimen sequenced in a study of graft-versus-host responses after intestinal transplantation. The antigens for these receptors are not known. This table comes from immunoSEQ multiplex PCR, and its TCRdb copy is limited to in-frame clones, with some not included. The repertoire holds some 120,000 clones, 85% to 95% seen once, with 1.2% in the top ten. The sequencing used unstimulated CD8+ T cells sorted from spleen or lymph node cells, collected before transplant. These receptors came from a human donor who was the organ donor for an intestinal transplant.

The chain links TRBV28 to TRBJ1-3, with 8 bases fitting TRBD1. CDR1 and CDR2 from the germline V gene are MDHEN and SYDVKM. Trimming removed 5 bases from V and 0 bases from J; junction bases left unmatched: 15. This CDR3 is 19 amino acids long. This CDR3 reads CASSPLFVQGGSSGNTIYF. CDR3 sequence (DNA): TGTGCCAGCAGTCCCCTATTCGTACAGGGGGGGAGCTCTGGAAACACCATATATTTT.

The chain recombines TRBV9 with TRBJ2-1, with 8 bases that match TRBD1. This CDR3 region has 16 residues. J gave up 7 bases and V 3 bases, and 12 bases lay outside the gene matches. CDR1 is SGDLS and CDR2 is YYNGEE in the germline V gene. CDR3 sequence: CASSASDRGLGNEQFF. CDR3 nucleotides: TGTGCCAGCAGCGCATCCGACAGGGGCCTGGGAAATGAGCAGTTCTTC. Full variable domain (missing parts from reference TRBV9 and TRBJ2-1): DSGVTQTPKHLITATGQRVTLRCSPRSGDLSVYWYQQSLDQGLQFLIQYYNGEERAKGNILERFSAQQFPDLHSELNLSSLELGDSALYFCASSASDRGLGNEQFFGPGTRLTVL.

The V and J genes are TRBV30 and TRBJ2-2; no definite D call. Germline V gene lookup returns CDR1 GTSNPN and CDR2 SVGIG (reference sequence). This CDR3 comprises 12 residues. V was cut by 2 bases and J by 6 bases, with 7 bases left in between. The DNA of the CDR3 is TGTGCCTGGAGTATGGGGTCCGGGGAGCTGTTTTTT. This gives the protein CAWSMGSGELFF.

The rearrangement links TRBV9 to TRBJ2-2; 8 nucleotides agree with TRBD2. The CDR3 length is 16 residues. Unmatched junction bases numbered 12, after V lost 4 bases and J lost 7 bases. Germline loops: CDR1 SGDLS, CDR2 YYNGEE. In DNA, the CDR3 is TGTGCCAGCAGCTCGACCCTGGCGGGAGGTAGCGGGGAGCTGTTTTTT. Protein: CASSSTLAGGSGELFF. Supplemented by reference TRBV9 and TRBJ2-2, the full variable domain reads DSGVTQTPKHLITATGQRVTLRCSPRSGDLSVYWYQQSLDQGLQFLIQYYNGEERAKGNILERFSAQQFPDLHSELNLSSLELGDSALYFCASSSTLAGGSGELFFGEGSRLTVL.

The V and J genes are TRBV11-2 and TRBJ2-5, with 8 bases aligning to TRBD1. The CDR3 covers 15 residues. The trim removed 4 bases at V and 5 bases at J, leaving 9 bases unmatched. From germline, CDR1 is SGHAT and CDR2 FQNNGV. The DNA for the CDR3 is TGTGCCAGCAGCTCCCGACAGGGGAGGCGGGAGACCCAGTACTTC. It codes for CASSSRQGRRETQYF.

Regarding this clone: One end of the junction varies from germline; a read error may be responsible. The CDR3 DNA sequence: TGTGCCAGTAGTGACCGGGCGCGGTCGAACACCGGGGAGATGTTTTTT. This gives the protein CASSDRARSNTGEMFF. The chain links TRBV19 to TRBJ2-2, with D possibly TRBD2 on 5 matching bases. CDR1 and CDR2 (germline): LNHDA, SQIVND (reference sequence). This CDR3 region has 16 residues. The full variable domain, with the rest looked up from reference TRBV19 and TRBJ2-2, is DGGITQSPKYLFRKEGQNVTLSCEQNLNHDAMYWYRQDPGQGLRLIYYSQIVNDFQKGDIAEGYSVSREKKESFPLTVTSAQKNPTAFYLCASSDRARSNTGEMFFGEGSRLTVL.

The chain combines TRBV6-5 with TRBJ2-2, with TRBD2 matching over 11 bases. The J segment lost 5 bases and the V segment lost 6 bases, leaving 5 bases of the junction unmatched. The germline gives CDR1 MNHEY, CDR2 SVGAGI. This CDR3 is 15 amino acids long. The DNA for the CDR3 is TGTGCCAGCAGCCGCTGGACTAGCGGGACCGGGGAGCTGTTTTTT. Translated, it gives CASSRWTSGTGELFF.

This chain uses TRBV6-6 with TRBJ2-1, with unresolved D. The CDR3 contains 11 residues. Germline V gives CDR1 MNHNY, CDR2 SVGAGI (reference sequence). Trimming removed 3 bases from V and 9 bases from J, with 6 bases in between. CDR3 amino acids: CASSYRSEQFF. The CDR3 nucleotides read TGTGCCAGCAGTTATCGATCTGAGCAGTTCTTC.

The gene calls are TRBV6-5 and TRBJ2-7; D might be TRBD1 (6 bases). CDR3 size: 13 residues. Germline V CDR1 and CDR2: MNHEY, SVGAGI. V was trimmed by 5 bases and J by 4 bases, leaving 12 bases between them. The CDR3 bases are TGTGCCAGCAGTAACCACAGGGTTTACGAGCAGTACTTC. Its protein product is CASSNHRVYEQYF.

J is TRBJ2-1 and V is TRBV6-5, with 11 bases that match TRBD2. The germline V gene has CDR1 MNHEY and CDR2 SVGAGI. The length of the CDR3 is 15 residues. Trimming cost V 5 bases and J 5 bases; bases outside gene matches: 5. Here the CDR3 DNA reads TGTGCCAGCAGTGGGACGGGACTAGCGGACAATGAGCAGTTCTTC. As protein: CASSGTGLADNEQFF.

The chain employs TRBV5-6 and TRBJ2-7; 13 positions match TRBD2. Germline CDR1 is SGHDT and CDR2 is YYEEEE. This CDR3 region has 14 residues. V was pared by 2 bases and J by 7 bases, with 3 bases of the junction left unmatched. CDR3 region: CASSFPTSGREQYF. The CDR3 DNA sequence: TGTGCCAGCAGCTTCCCGACTAGCGGGAGGGAGCAGTACTTC.

In its sample, this clone was seen once. J is TRBJ1-3 and V is TRBV6-5, with D uncertain. CDR1 and CDR2 from the germline V gene are MNHEY and SVGAGI. The CDR3 contains 16 residues. Trimming removed 0 bases at V and 0 bases at J, with 9 bases between. CDR3 in DNA: TGTGCCAGCAGTTACTCATCGCGGTTCTCTGGAAACACCATATATTTT. Translating it yields CASSYSSRFSGNTIYF.

This chain uses TRBV9 with TRBJ1-3, with 8 bases aligning to TRBD1. The V gene end was trimmed by 0 bases and the J gene end by 0 bases; junction bases not matched to a gene: 8. The CDR3 has 18 amino acids. Germline V lookup: CDR1 SGDLS, CDR2 YYNGEE. CDR3 residues: CASSVEADRAGSGNTIYF. In DNA, the CDR3 is TGTGCCAGCAGCGTAGAGGCGGACAGGGCAGGCTCTGGAAACACCATATATTTT.

The rearrangement joins TRBV29-1 to TRBJ2-1; 7 bases fit TRBD1. The CDR3 has 13 residues. Germline lookup yields CDR1 SQVTM and CDR2 ANQGSEA. J gave up 3 bases and V 4 bases, and 3 bases lay outside the gene matches. CDR3 residues: CSVGRDSYNEQFF. The CDR3 nucleotides are TGCAGCGTTGGCCGGGACAGCTACAATGAGCAGTTCTTC.

The chain uses TRBV7-9 and TRBJ1-2; D is undetermined. Germline lookup yields CDR1 SEHNR and CDR2 FQNEAQ (reference sequence). The CDR3 has 15 amino acids. V was cut by 1 base and J by 1 base, with 10 bases left in between. CDR3 in DNA: TGTGCCAGCAGCTTAGGTTCGGCCGTTAACTATGGCTACACCTTC. Amino acids: CASSLGSAVNYGYTF.

The rearrangement uses TRBV9 and TRBJ2-3; D gene unclear. Germline-derived CDR1 and CDR2 are SGDLS and YYNGEE. The CDR3 is 15 residues long. The V end lost 0 bases, the J end lost 1 base, and 9 bases lay between the germline ends. In DNA form, the CDR3 reads TGTGCCAGCAGCGTAGATGGCTTGGGCACAGATACGCAGTATTTT. This codes for CASSVDGLGTDTQYF.

A word on this clone: The germline gene is not matched at one end of the junction; a read error may be the cause. The chain employs TRBV7-7 and TRBJ1-1; the D gene is possibly TRBD1 (6 bases). From germline, CDR1 is SSHAT and CDR2 FNYEAQ (reference sequence). The CDR3 spans 14 residues. CDR3 sequence reads: CASSLGRRGVEAFF. The CDR3 DNA follows: TGTGCTAGCAGCTTGGGGAGGAGGGGGGTTGAAGCTTTCTTT.

V and J are TRBV4-1 and TRBJ2-7; D call uncertain. V was trimmed by 0 bases and J by 0 bases, leaving 15 bases between them. The CDR3 runs to 17 residues. The germline V gene has CDR1 MGHRA and CDR2 YSYEKL. CDR3 loop: CASSQETGQVHSYEQYF. CDR3 sequence (DNA): TGCGCCAGCAGCCAAGAAACCGGCCAGGTACACTCCTACGAGCAGTACTTC.

V usage is TRBV2 and J usage is TRBJ1-3; no reliable D call. Between the trimmed V and J ends, which lost 4 bases and 0 bases, there was a span of 10 bases. The germline V gene encodes CDR1 SNHLY and CDR2 FYNNEI. The CDR3 totals 15 residues. This CDR3 reads CASSAFPGSGNTIYF. The CDR3 region has the DNA TGTGCCAGCAGTGCGTTCCCAGGCTCTGGAAACACCATATATTTT.

The gene calls are TRBV30 and TRBJ2-7; weak D call: TRBD1 (6 bases). This CDR3 has 12 residues. Trimming removed 5 bases at V and 4 bases at J, with 12 bases between. Germline lookup yields CDR1 GTSNPN and CDR2 SVGIG (reference sequence). CDR3 sequence: CAWGRGTYEQYF. The CDR3, as DNA: TGTGCCTGGGGCAGGGGTACGTACGAGCAGTACTTC.

The chain joins TRBV5-1 to TRBJ1-1, with 7 bases matching TRBD1. The length of the CDR3 is 12 residues. V was pared by 0 bases and J by 8 bases, with 1 base of the junction left unmatched. The germline CDR1 and CDR2 sequences are SGHRS and YFSETQ. Written as DNA, the CDR3 is TGCGCCAGCAGCTTGGGGGGACAGGAAGCTTTCTTT. Translated, it gives CASSLGGQEAFF.

The chain combines TRBV10-2 with TRBJ2-7; D gene unclear. This CDR3 is 11 amino acids long. Germline lookup yields CDR1 WSHSY and CDR2 SAAADI. V lost 5 bases to trimming and J lost 7 bases, with 9 bases between them. The CDR3 DNA follows: TGCGCCAGCAGTCACGTCTCAGAGCAGTACTTC. Translation: CASSHVSEQYF.

In this sample, this clone turned up once. The CDR3 here is CATSIGVSVSTDTQYF. As DNA, the CDR3 is TGTGCCACCAGCATTGGGGTTAGCGTTAGCACAGATACGCAGTATTTT. J is TRBJ2-3 and V is TRBV15; the D gene is possibly TRBD2 (5 bases). This CDR3 is built from 16 residues. The germline V and J ends were trimmed by 4 bases and 0 bases, with 14 bases remaining between them. Germline assignment: CDR1 LNHNV and CDR2 YYDKDF (reference sequence).

V and J are TRBV5-1 and TRBJ2-7; 7 nucleotides line up with TRBD1. The V segment lost 4 bases and the J segment 2 bases; nucleotides outside the gene matches: 9. The CDR3 totals 15 residues. Looked up from germline, CDR1 is SGHRS and CDR2 is YFSETQ. The CDR3 loop is CASSGGQVIPYEQYF. CDR3 in DNA: TGCGCCAGCAGCGGAGGACAGGTCATTCCCTACGAGCAGTACTTC.

This chain links TRBV6-1 with TRBJ2-1; TRBD2 matches 12 bases. V shed 6 bases, J shed 3 bases, and the junction held 3 bases outside the gene matches. The germline CDR1 and CDR2 sequences are MNHNS and SASEGT. The CDR3 is 15 amino acids. CDR3 in DNA: TGTGCCAGCAGCAAGACTAGCGGGAGCTACAATGAGCAGTTCTTC. Its translation is CASSKTSGSYNEQFF.

The rearrangement uses TRBV11-2 and TRBJ1-1; D may be TRBD1 (5 bases). Trimming cost V 7 bases and J 1 base, with 10 bases left between them. The CDR3 has 13 amino acids. CDR1 is SGHAT and CDR2 is FQNNGV in the germline V gene. The CDR3 coding sequence is TGTGCCAGCACCCTGGGGGGGAACACTGAAGCTTTCTTT. Protein: CASTLGGNTEAFF.

The chain carries TRBV19 and TRBJ1-1, with 10 bases identical to TRBD1. The V segment lost 4 bases and the J segment 7 bases; nucleotides outside the gene matches: 9. The CDR3 has 15 residues. The germline V gene encodes CDR1 LNHDA and CDR2 SQIVND (reference sequence). The CDR3 DNA reads TGTGCCAGTAGTACCACCACGGACAGGGGGGATGAAGCTTTCTTT. It codes for CASSTTTDRGDEAFF.

The chain recombines TRBV2 with TRBJ1-2, with 9 bases matching TRBD1. Germline trimming cut 6 bases from V and 4 bases from J; bases unmatched to any gene: 9. This CDR3 has 15 residues. CDR1 is SNHLY, CDR2 FYNNEI, per germline. The CDR3 loop reads CASSTSTGGGYGYTF. CDR3 nucleotides: TGTGCCAGCAGCACATCGACAGGGGGTGGCTATGGCTACACCTTC.